Sequencing of this T cell receptor (beta chain) was carried out in a study of spatial heterogeneity in lung cancer (dated by TCRdb to the late 2010s). In terms of the full investigation: Beta-chain transcripts were consistently detected in greater numbers than alpha-chain transcripts, which likely reflected higher beta-chain transcript abundance. In the raw uncorrected reads, each unique combination of TCR and UMI appeared more than ten times on average. TCR alpha and beta repertoires were quantitatively compared across multiple tumor regions, matched nontumor lung and blood in non-small cell lung cancer. Nonsynonymous mutation counts, determined by whole-exome sequencing of tumor tissue, were related to TCR repertoire features. At surgery, both alpha and beta chains were TCR-sequenced in fewer than 250 tumor regions, some 64 matched nontumor lung samples and some 58 PBMC samples. What the work shows at the level of the full study, not this receptor alone: Confirming at a functional level the hypothesis that regional TCRs recognize regional mutations was considered to require additional single-cell paired TCR alpha and beta sequencing.

This clonotype was counted between two and nine times. Its binding antigen is unknown. The input lacks base qualities; no much larger clone sits a single base away. The CDR3, from cysteine to phenylalanine, totals 13 residues. The DNA shown is the 39-base CDR3, in frame from base 1. V was cut back by 1 base and J by 5 bases, leaving a gap of 10 bases between them. Sequences SQVTM (CDR1) and ANQGSEA (CDR2) are obtained from the germline V gene. Libraries were prepared through 5' RACE. This sample was sequenced with a NextSeq 500. The TCR library protocol attached a unique molecular identifier to each TCR cDNA molecule to allow correction of PCR and sequencing errors. In the source study's methods: Decombinator tools were used for TCR identification, UMI-based error correction and CDR3 extraction. TCRs above a frequency of 2 per 1,000, corresponding to the top 1% of the tumor frequency distribution, were defined as expanded. Each repertoire was subsampled 100 times to 5,000 TCRs, after which Renyi diversity was computed with the R vegan package. CDR3 similarity networks were built from amino acid triplet string-kernel similarity, with CDR3s being connected when pairwise similarity was above 0.82. TCRdb reanalyzed the raw reads on its own, using fastp at Q25 for trimming and MiXCR for clone calling, and kept in-frame beta chains. Entries are consolidated by CDR3 protein sequence, retaining the most common genes and DNA. TCRdb's processing, not the authors' own work, is the source of the V and J calls. For this sample the table gives about 2,100 distinct CDR3 sequences, of which 8.7% were detected only once. Approximately 20% of the sample comes from the top ten.

Sample time point, as interpreted from the label and publication: sample taken at primary tumor resection. Samples were obtained from 65 to 90 patients with early-stage, untreated non-small cell lung cancer from the lung TRACERx cohort. Whole RNA extracted from tumor and nontumor lung tissue, or from cryopreserved PBMC samples, was used for TCR sequencing without cell sorting. A patient was chosen for TCR sequencing only when enough RNA was available from at least two tumor regions. A lung pathologist reviewed the tumor and adjacent nontumor lung specimens before the specimens were selected. This TCR derives from a female donor with early-stage non-small cell lung cancer. This material consisted of normal lung tissue next to the tumor, taken at surgery. The rearranged chain carries TRBV29-1 and TRBJ2-3; the D gene assignment is ambiguous. The CDR3 corresponds to CSVEGGEQDTQYF. The sequence in DNA is TGCAGCGTTGAAGGCGGAGAGCAAGATACGCAGTATTTT.